This is a list of T cell receptor beta chains from one sample in a study of OX40 agonist ivuxolimab in advanced cancers. The method was immunoSEQ multiplex PCR; TCRdb's version includes in-frame clones alone and lacks a portion of them. The sample has 20,000 to 25,000 clones; 80% to 90% are singletons. This specimen was CD4+ or CD8+ T cells sorted from blood, taken in a trial of the OX40 agonist ivuxolimab. These receptors were collected from an adult with an advanced solid tumor such as melanoma, head and neck, liver or kidney cancer. Each CDR3 is given with its conserved first and last residue. D genes are given only for firm matches. Clone size is given for some rows only: seen once, a few or many times, or a class if the clone is expanded.

V gene	clone size	D gene	J gene	CDR3 protein	CDR3 DNA
TRBV7-9	-	TRBD1	TRBJ1-3	CASRPQGQFGNTIYF	TGTGCCAGCAGGCCCCAGGGACAGTTTGGAAACACCATATATTTT
TRBV7-9	-	TRBD2	TRBJ2-5	CASSLDGLAGDQEYF	TGTGCCAGCAGCTTAGACGGACTAGCGGGGGATCAAGAGTACTTC
TRBV28	-	TRBD1	TRBJ2-3	CASSFPPTGGENTDTQYF	TGTGCCAGCAGTTTCCCTCCAACAGGGGGCGAGAACACAGATACGCAGTATTTT
TRBV5-5	-	-	TRBJ2-5	CASSPWGGRNQETQYF	TGTGCCAGCAGCCCTTGGGGAGGACGGAACCAAGAGACCCAGTACTTC
TRBV5-4	-	-	TRBJ2-7	CASSSKGRGAGRGYEQYF	TGTGCCAGCAGCTCCAAGGGGAGGGGGGCCGGCCGGGGCTACGAGCAGTACTTC
TRBV7-2	-	-	TRBJ2-7	CASSLAGQGLAYEQYF	TGTGCCAGCAGCTTAGCGGGGCAGGGGTTAGCCTACGAGCAGTACTTC
TRBV7-9	-	TRBD2	TRBJ2-3	CASSLALAGSTDTQYF	TGTGCCAGCAGCTTAGCGCTAGCGGGCAGCACAGATACGCAGTATTTT
TRBV5-6	few	TRBD1	TRBJ1-2	CASSLPQGGKAYGYTF	TGTGCCAGCAGCTTGCCTCAGGGGGGCAAGGCCTATGGCTACACCTTC
TRBV7-8	-	-	TRBJ1-4	CASSPLATNEKLFF	TGTGCCAGCAGCCCCCTAGCAACTAATGAAAAACTGTTTTTT
TRBV7-8	-	-	TRBJ1-1	CASSLLVGIDTEAFF	TGTGCCAGCAGCTTATTGGTGGGGATTGACACTGAAGCTTTCTTT
TRBV5-6	few	-	TRBJ1-1	CASSYRLGTEAFF	TGTGCCAGCAGCTACCGATTAGGGACTGAAGCTTTCTTT
TRBV7-3	once	-	TRBJ2-3	CASSLNGGVSRF	TGTGCCAGCAGCTTAAATGGTGGGGTAAGTCGGTTT
TRBV4-2	-	TRBD1	TRBJ2-7	CASSQGWDSGYEQYF	TGTGCCAGCAGCCAAGGTTGGGACAGCGGCTACGAGCAGTACTTC
TRBV19	-	-	TRBJ2-5	CASSIDHELGETQYF	TGTGCCAGTAGTATAGATCATGAACTAGGAGAGACCCAGTACTTC
TRBV5-4	-	TRBD1	TRBJ1-3	CASSFGTGNSGNTIYF	TGTGCCAGCAGCTTCGGGACAGGGAACTCTGGAAACACCATATATTTT
TRBV27	-	-	TRBJ1-1	CATSRSGLNTEAFF	TGTGCCACCTCAAGGTCAGGACTGAACACTGAAGCTTTCTTT
TRBV11-2	-	TRBD2	TRBJ2-1	CASSSTGTSGGVNNEQFF	TGTGCCAGCAGCTCCACCGGGACTAGCGGGGGAGTTAACAATGAGCAGTTCTTC
TRBV15	-	TRBD1	TRBJ2-7	CATSKGQAYEQYF	TGTGCCACCAGCAAGGGACAGGCCTACGAGCAGTACTTC
TRBV7-9	-	-	TRBJ1-5	CASSLGGGNQPQHF	TGTGCCAGCAGCTTAGGGGGGGGCAATCAGCCCCAGCATTTT
TRBV27	-	-	TRBJ2-7	CASSFTVESYEQYF	TGTGCCAGCAGTTTTACTGTCGAGTCTTACGAGCAGTACTTC
TRBV5-6	-	-	TRBJ2-7	CASSLETNAGYEQYF	TGTGCCAGCAGCTTGGAGACTAATGCCGGCTACGAGCAGTACTTC
TRBV28	-	-	TRBJ1-1	CASSPNHYRARLNTEAFF	TGTGCCAGCAGTCCGAACCACTACAGGGCTCGCTTAAACACTGAAGCTTTCTTT
TRBV5-1	medium-sized	-	TRBJ1-2	CASSLAEGSGYGYTF	TGCGCCAGCAGCTTGGCCGAGGGAAGTGGCTATGGCTACACCTTC
TRBV6-6	medium-sized	-	TRBJ1-1	CASSYSKGWETEAFF	TGTGCCAGCAGTTACTCGAAAGGATGGGAGACTGAAGCTTTCTTT
TRBV5-1	-	TRBD1	TRBJ1-1	CASSPKQGAIEAFF	TGCGCCAGCAGCCCGAAACAGGGGGCTATTGAAGCTTTCTTT
TRBV11-2	once	-	TRBJ1-1	CASSPRGGEAFF	TGTGCCAGCAGCCCTAGGGGGGGTGAAGCTTTCTTT
TRBV6-5	-	-	TRBJ1-2	CASTQGFPYGYTF	TGTGCCAGCACCCAGGGATTTCCCTATGGCTACACCTTC
TRBV13	-	-	TRBJ2-7	CASSRSGETSYEQYF	TGTGCCAGCTCCAGATCGGGGGAGACCTCCTACGAGCAGTACTTC
TRBV19	-	-	TRBJ1-1	CASSPGGGDEAFF	TGTGCCAGTAGTCCGGGGGGTGGGGATGAAGCTTTCTTT
TRBV19	-	-	TRBJ1-2	CASSTGRDYGYTF	TGTGCCAGTAGTACCGGTCGGGACTATGGCTACACCTTC
TRBV11-2	-	TRBD2	TRBJ2-1	CASSLGLGLAYEQFF	TGTGCCAGCAGCTTAGGATTGGGACTAGCTTATGAGCAGTTCTTC